These 8 T cell receptor beta chains originate from one sample sequenced in a study of Ad26.COV2.S vaccination and SARS-CoV-2 variants. The sample's treatment: some 20 received Ad26.COV2.S at low or high dose, single or two shots; about 5 received placebo; per-sample allocation not given. The investigators took samples on day 63 after the first vaccine or placebo injection. The protocol was immunoSEQ multiplex PCR, while the TCRdb copy is restricted to in-frame clones and leaves out a portion. Of a few hundred thousand clones in the sample, 90% were seen once. Sequences were derived from peripheral blood, sampled in a trial of Ad26.COV2.S vaccine versus placebo. All receptors derive from a person aged 18-60 years who received the Ad26.COV2.S COVID-19 vaccine or a placebo.

V gene TRBV7-2 combines with J gene TRBJ2-2; D unresolved. V gave up 2 bases and J gave up 1 base, with 11 bases separating them. The CDR3 covers 16 residues. Looked up from germline, CDR1 is SGHTA and CDR2 is FQGNSA. The CDR3 DNA is TGTGCCAGCAGCTTATCCGGAACGTGGAACACCGGGGAGCTGTTTTTT. It translates to CASSLSGTWNTGELFF.

V usage is TRBV21-1 and J usage is TRBJ2-5; the D call of TRBD2 is as the table states it, not checked on the DNA. TRBV21-1 is noted as a pseudogene. The CDR3 consists of 15 residues. CDR3 nucleotides: TGTGCCAGCGTATCGAGGGCTAGAAATCAAGAGACCCAGTACTTC. It specifies CASVSRARNQETQYF.

This clone was detected only a few times. This chain links TRBV11-2 with TRBJ2-1; 11 bases map to TRBD2. In germline, CDR1 is SGHAT, CDR2 FQNNGV. After removal of 5 bases from V and 5 bases from J, the junction contained 2 bases not matched to a gene. The CDR3 runs to 14 residues. Here the CDR3 reads CASSPGLADNEQFF. CDR3 DNA: TGTGCCAGCAGCCCGGGACTAGCGGACAATGAGCAGTTCTTC.

The chain combines TRBV5-4 with TRBJ1-2; 9 positions match TRBD1. Unmatched junction bases numbered 9, after V lost 0 bases and J lost 6 bases. This CDR3 is built from 16 residues. Germline V CDR1 and CDR2: SGHNT, YYREEE (reference sequence). The DNA of the CDR3 is TGTGCCAGCAGCTTGGACGTTGGAACAGGGGGCGATGGCTACACCTTC. Its translation is CASSLDVGTGGDGYTF.

This sequence joins TRBV11-2 and TRBJ2-2, with a tentative D call TRBD2 (5 bases). Between the trimmed V and J ends, which lost 5 bases and 7 bases, there was a span of 20 bases. From germline, CDR1 is SGHAT and CDR2 FQNNGV. CDR3 size: 16 residues. CDR3 loop: CASSPRGRTRIGELFF. CDR3 sequence (DNA): TGTGCCAGCAGCCCCCGAGGCCGGACTCGTATCGGGGAGCTGTTTTTT.

This clone was recorded once. V gene TRBV7-6 combines with J gene TRBJ1-1; unclear D gene. The V end was cut by 4 bases, the J end by 2 bases, with 8 bases between. The germline V gene encodes CDR1 SGHVS and CDR2 FNYEAQ. This CDR3 is 13 amino acids long. The CDR3 region is CASSSTLNTEAFF. CDR3 coding DNA: TGTGCCAGCAGCTCCACTTTAAACACTGAAGCTTTCTTT.

The rearrangement uses TRBV5-6 and TRBJ1-1; D not certain. V dropped 1 base and J dropped 1 base, with 11 bases sitting between them. Germline values: CDR1 SGHDT, CDR2 YYEEEE. This CDR3 comprises 15 residues. CDR3 protein: CASSLFYATNTEAFF. The CDR3 region has the DNA TGTGCCAGCAGCTTGTTCTACGCCACGAACACTGAAGCTTTCTTT.

The chain employs TRBV6-2 or TRBV6-3 and TRBJ1-6; D is ambiguous. The CDR3 has 14 amino acids. Trimming removed 3 bases at V and 7 bases at J, with 10 bases between. The germline V gene has CDR1 MNHEY and CDR2 SVGEGT. The CDR3 region is CASSYEGRNSPLHF. CDR3 nucleotide sequence: TGTGCCAGCAGTTATGAGGGCCGGAATTCACCCCTCCACTTT.